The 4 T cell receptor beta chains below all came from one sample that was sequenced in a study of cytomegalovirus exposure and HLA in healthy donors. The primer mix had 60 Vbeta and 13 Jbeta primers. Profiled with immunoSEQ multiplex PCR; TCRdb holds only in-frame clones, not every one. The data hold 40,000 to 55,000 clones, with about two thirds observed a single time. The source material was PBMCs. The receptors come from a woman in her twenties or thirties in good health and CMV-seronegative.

The CDR3 here is CAWRANQGSGYTF. The CDR3, as DNA: TGTGCCTGGAGAGCTAACCAGGGGAGCGGCTACACCTTC. This chain links TRBV30 with TRBJ1-2; the D gene is possibly TRBD1 (6 bases). Germline lookup yields CDR1 GTSNPN and CDR2 SVGIG (reference sequence). The CDR3 has 13 residues. V was trimmed by 3 bases and J by 8 bases, leaving 16 bases between them.

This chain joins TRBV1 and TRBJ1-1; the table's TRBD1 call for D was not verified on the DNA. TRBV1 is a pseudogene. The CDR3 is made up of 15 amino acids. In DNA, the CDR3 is TGCACCAGCAGCCCGAGGTACAGGGTGAACACTGAAGCTTTCTTT. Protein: CTSSPRYRVNTEAFF.

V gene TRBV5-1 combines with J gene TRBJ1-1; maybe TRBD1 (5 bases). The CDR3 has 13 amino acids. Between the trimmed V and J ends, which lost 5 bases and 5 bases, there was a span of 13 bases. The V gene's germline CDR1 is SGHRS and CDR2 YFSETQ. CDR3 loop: CASREGAGTEAFF. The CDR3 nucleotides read TGCGCCAGCAGAGAAGGGGCTGGGACTGAAGCTTTCTTT.

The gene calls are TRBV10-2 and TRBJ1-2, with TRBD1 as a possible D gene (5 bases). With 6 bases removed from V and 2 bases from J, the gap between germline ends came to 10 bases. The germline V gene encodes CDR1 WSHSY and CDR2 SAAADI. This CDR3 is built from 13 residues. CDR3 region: CASSTGANYGYTF. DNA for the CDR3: TGCGCCAGCAGCACAGGTGCAAACTATGGCTACACCTTC.